Following are 29 T cell receptor beta chains from one sample sequenced in a study of memory CD4+ T cells and cytomegalovirus serostatus. Single viable CD3+CD4+CD8-CD45RO+ cells were sorted as the memory CD4+ T cells. The protocol was immunoSEQ multiplex PCR, while the TCRdb copy is restricted to in-frame clones and leaves out a portion. The table shows approximately 40,000 clones, with approximately 84% occurring only once. Sequencing used memory CD4+ T cells from blood. These TCRs come from an adult in good health and CMV-seronegative.

This chain links TRBV29-1 with TRBJ2-2; D gene uncertain. The CDR3 has 11 residues. Germline CDR1 and CDR2: SQVTM and ANQGSEA. Trimming cost V 3 bases and J 8 bases, with 7 bases left between them. The CDR3 spells CSVDSSGELFF. In DNA form, the CDR3 reads TGCAGCGTTGACTCTTCAGGGGAGCTGTTTTTT.

The table lists this clone with a few counts. The chain has TRBV28 and TRBJ2-3; D call uncertain. The V gene lost 6 bases and the J gene lost 0 bases, with 4 bases spanning the gap. CDR3 length equals 12 residues. CDR1 and CDR2 from the germline V gene are MDHEN and SYDVKM. The CDR3: CASRSSTDTQYF. Here the CDR3 DNA reads TGTGCCAGCAGGTCTAGCACAGATACGCAGTATTTT.

Written as DNA, the CDR3 is TGCGCCAGCGGGACTAGCGGGGCGAGCACAGATACGCAGTATTTT. It yields the protein CASGTSGASTDTQYF. The gene calls are TRBV5-1 and TRBJ2-3; 13 bases align to TRBD2. The junction had 2 bases not matched to a gene; V was cut back by 7 bases and J by 0 bases. CDR1 is SGHRS and CDR2 is YFSETQ in the germline V gene. The CDR3 runs to 15 residues. Combining the CDR3 with reference TRBV5-1 and TRBJ2-3 gives the whole variable domain KAGVTQTPRYLIKTRGQQVTLSCSPISGHRSVSWYQQTPGQGLQFLFEYFSETQRNKGNFPGRFSGRQFSNSRSEMNVSTLELGDSALYLCASGTSGASTDTQYFGPGTRLTVL.

The rearrangement uses TRBV6-6 and TRBJ1-1; TRBD1 might be the D (6 bases). The CDR3 runs 14 residues. Germline V gives CDR1 MNHNY, CDR2 SVGAGI (reference sequence). V lost 7 bases and J lost 4, with 16 bases in between. The CDR3 nucleotides are TGTGCCAGCATATACGAGGGAGGGGGCACTGAAGCTTTCTTT. Protein product: CASIYEGGGTEAFF.

The chain employs TRBV7-2 and TRBJ2-1, with D possibly TRBD1 on 6 matching bases. V dropped 9 bases and J dropped 4 bases, with 16 bases sitting between them. The CDR3 extends over 14 amino acids. Germline loops: CDR1 SGHTA, CDR2 FQGNSA. CDR3 DNA sequence: TGTGCCAGTCACGACAGGACCCCGTACAATGAGCAGTTCTTC. This encodes CASHDRTPYNEQFF.

In this sample, this clone turned up a few times. The chain combines TRBV27 with TRBJ1-2, with D possibly TRBD1 on 6 matching bases. V lost 6 bases and J lost 8, with 19 bases in between. In germline, CDR1 is MNHEY, CDR2 SMNVEV (reference sequence). The CDR3 spans 14 residues. For the CDR3, the DNA is TGTGCCAGCAGACGGGCAGGGGAAGGATACGGCTACACCTTC. Encoded protein: CASRRAGEGYGYTF.

This clone came up a few times. This chain uses TRBV29-1 with TRBJ1-2; the D gene is possibly TRBD1 (6 bases). The CDR3 loop spans 13 amino acids. Looked up from germline, CDR1 is SQVTM and CDR2 is ANQGSEA. The ends were cut back, 5 bases at V and 7 bases at J, with 17 bases in the middle. CDR3 coding DNA: TGCAGCGTTTTTTTGGTGGGGGCCTCTGGCTACACCTTC. Translation: CSVFLVGASGYTF.

The chain recombines TRBV11-3 with TRBJ1-1, with 7 bases matching TRBD1. Germline CDR1 SGHNT, CDR2 YENEEA. The CDR3 runs 14 residues. V shed 5 bases, J shed 2 bases, and the junction held 5 bases outside the gene matches. CDR3 in amino acids: CASSARGGNTEAFF. The DNA for the CDR3 is TGTGCCAGCAGCGCCCGAGGGGGCAACACTGAAGCTTTCTTT.

J is TRBJ1-6 and V is TRBV19; D is uncertain. V was shortened by 6 bases and J by 5 bases, with 11 bases between the two germline ends. The CDR3 sequence is 14 residues long. In germline, CDR1 is LNHDA, CDR2 SQIVND (reference sequence). CDR3 nucleotide sequence: TGTGCCAGTAGCTTCCGAGATCATAATTCACCCCTCCACTTT. Translating it yields CASSFRDHNSPLHF.

The gene calls are TRBV10-3 and TRBJ1-5; no firm D call. The CDR3 totals 14 residues. Germline values: CDR1 ENHRY, CDR2 SYGVKD. Trimming pared 4 bases from V and 6 bases from J, leaving 13 bases between. The CDR3 DNA reads as TGTGCCATCAGTGCAGGAAGCTCAAGTCAGCCCCAGCATTTT. Protein: CAISAGSSSQPQHF.

This clone was seen a few times. The J gene is TRBJ2-5, the V gene TRBV10-3; the match to TRBD1 covers 8 bases. This CDR3 region has 15 residues. V lost 0 bases and J lost 4; bases outside the gene matches: 4. Germline CDR1 and CDR2: ENHRY and SYGVKD. The CDR3 bases are TGTGCCATCAGTGAGTCGGCAGGGGGCAGAGAGACCCAGTACTTC. This sequence encodes CAISESAGGRETQYF.

In the case of this clone: Mismatch with germline at one junction end may stem from a read error. V gene TRBV6-1 combines with J gene TRBJ2-1; TRBD2 aligns across 11 bases. CDR3 length: 19 residues. CDR1 is MNHNS and CDR2 is SASEGT in the germline V gene. CDR3 amino acids: CASSEGAASGGPLVGEQFF. For the CDR3, the DNA is TGTGCCAGCAGCGAAGGAGCAGCTAGCGGGGGGCCCCTTGTTGGTGAGCAGTTCTTC.

The CDR3 bases are TGTGCCAGCAGCTTCGTTGATAGCGGGTTTCCCACAGATACGCAGTATTTT. Its protein is CASSFVDSGFPTDTQYF. The genes are TRBV11-2 and TRBJ2-3; TRBD2 agrees at 7 bases. The trim removed 3 bases at V and 2 bases at J, leaving 11 bases unmatched. The CDR3 length is 17 residues. From germline, CDR1 is SGHAT and CDR2 FQNNGV.

On this clone itself: Compared with germline, one end of the junction differs, possibly owing to a read error. The chain carries TRBV7-7 and TRBJ2-2; no firm D call. In germline, CDR1 is SSHAT, CDR2 FNYEAQ (reference sequence). The CDR3 consists of 15 residues. This CDR3 is CASSPSGVNTGELFF. DNA of the CDR3: TGTGCTAGCAGCCCCTCAGGTGTGAACACCGGGGAGCTGTTTTTT.

The chain combines TRBV10-3 with TRBJ1-1; D might be TRBD1 (6 bases). V was trimmed by 10 bases and J by 6 bases, leaving 15 bases between them. The CDR3 spans 12 residues. CDR1 is ENHRY, CDR2 SYGVKD, per germline. CDR3 in amino acids: CATRGEIAEAFF. The CDR3 DNA reads as TGTGCCACCAGGGGTGAAATCGCTGAAGCTTTCTTT.

The chain recombines TRBV28 with TRBJ1-2, with 7 bases fitting TRBD1. The CDR3 is 17 amino acids. The J segment lost 4 bases and the V segment lost 5 bases, leaving 16 bases of the junction unmatched. Germline lookup yields CDR1 MDHEN and CDR2 SYDVKM. The CDR3: CASSHDKTGTTFYGYTF. CDR3 coding DNA: TGTGCCAGCAGTCATGATAAGACAGGGACTACGTTCTATGGCTACACCTTC.

This chain links TRBV5-6 with TRBJ1-1; perhaps TRBD1 as D (5 bases). V was trimmed by 0 bases and J by 5 bases, leaving 17 bases between them. CDR1 is SGHDT and CDR2 is YYEEEE in the germline V gene. The CDR3 runs 16 residues. CDR3 region: CASSLGSGLAVTEAFF. In DNA form, the CDR3 reads TGTGCCAGCAGCTTGGGATCAGGGCTAGCAGTTACTGAAGCTTTCTTT.

The chain carries TRBV28 and TRBJ2-1; 7 nucleotides align to TRBD1. From germline, CDR1 is MDHEN and CDR2 SYDVKM. V shed 10 bases and J 10 bases; nucleotides not matched to a gene: 10. This CDR3 region has 12 residues. The CDR3 protein is CATTGAGREQFF. CDR3 nucleotides: TGTGCCACTACAGGGGCCGGACGGGAGCAGTTCTTC.

The rearrangement joins TRBV30 to TRBJ2-7; 9 bases are shared with TRBD2. Trimming removed 1 base from V and 2 bases from J; junction bases left unmatched: 6. Germline V gene sequence: CDR1 GTSNPN, CDR2 SVGIG (reference sequence). The CDR3 loop spans 15 amino acids. The CDR3 sequence is CAWSELGGGAYEQYF. CDR3 nucleotides: TGTGCCTGGAGTGAGCTTGGCGGGGGGGCCTACGAGCAGTACTTC.

The rearrangement links TRBV6-6 to TRBJ1-1, with TRBD1 matching 8 bases. J gave up 5 bases and V 7 bases, and 15 bases lay outside the gene matches. The CDR3 sequence is 16 residues long. Germline CDR1 reads MNHNY; CDR2 reads SVGAGI (reference sequence). The CDR3 DNA reads as TGTGCCAGCAACCTTCCTTTTCGGACAGGGAGAACTGAAGCTTTCTTT. Translating it yields CASNLPFRTGRTEAFF.

The CDR3: CASRPGVGERQETQYF. In nucleotides, the CDR3 is TGCGCCAGCAGACCCGGAGTAGGAGAGCGACAAGAGACCCAGTACTTC. The chain is built from TRBV5-1 and TRBJ2-5, with no clear D. The CDR3 runs to 16 residues. The V end was cut by 5 bases, the J end by 2 bases, with 19 bases between. CDR1 and CDR2 (germline): SGHRS, YFSETQ.

The chain carries TRBV2 and TRBJ2-5, with D perhaps given as TRBD1 or TRBD2 (6 bases each). CDR3 length: 12 residues. V was clipped by 7 bases and J by 7 bases, with 13 bases between them. Germline lookup yields CDR1 SNHLY and CDR2 FYNNEI. The CDR3 DNA follows: TGTGCCAGCACTGAGGGGGGAGTGACCCAGTACTTC. Its translation: CASTEGGVTQYF.

The V gene is TRBV19, the J gene TRBJ2-7; D may be TRBD1 (5 bases). V gave up 10 bases and J gave up 4 bases, with 11 bases separating them. This CDR3 is 11 amino acids long. Per germline, CDR1 LNHDA and CDR2 SQIVND (reference sequence). CDR3 sequence reads: CATSGLYEQYF. As DNA, the CDR3 is TGTGCCACCTCAGGGCTTTACGAGCAGTACTTC.

This chain joins TRBV2 and TRBJ1-2; weak D call: TRBD1 (6 bases). The CDR3 has 13 amino acids. Germline V gives CDR1 SNHLY, CDR2 FYNNEI. Trimming shortened V by 7 bases and J by 4 bases, and 13 bases separated the two germline ends. The CDR3 sequence is CASTRGQTYGYTF. The CDR3 DNA reads as TGTGCCAGCACCCGAGGACAGACCTATGGCTACACCTTC.

The chain uses TRBV21-1 and TRBJ1-5. TRBV21-1 is annotated as a pseudogene. The CDR3 is made up of 14 amino acids. CDR3 protein: CASSPHWNNQPQHF. The CDR3 DNA reads as TGTGCCAGCAGCCCTCATTGGAACAACCAGCCCCAGCATTTT.

The V call is TRBV10-3, the J call TRBJ1-3; D gene ambiguous. Between the trimmed V and J ends, which lost 3 bases and 4 bases, there was a span of 10 bases. Germline-derived CDR1 and CDR2 are ENHRY and SYGVKD. There are 14 residues in the CDR3. CDR3 protein: CAISDSGGGNTIYF. The DNA for the CDR3 is TGTGCCATCAGTGATTCCGGTGGGGGAAACACCATATATTTT.

J is TRBJ2-3 and V is TRBV6-6; D is perhaps TRBD1 (5 bases). The CDR3 covers 15 residues. The V end was cut by 8 bases, the J end by 0 bases, with 15 bases between. CDR1 is MNHNY, CDR2 SVGAGI, per germline (reference sequence). The CDR3: CASEKIQASTDTQYF. CDR3 nucleotides: TGTGCCAGCGAGAAAATACAGGCTAGCACAGATACGCAGTATTTT.

This chain connects TRBV4-1 to TRBJ2-1, with D possibly being TRBD2 (5 bases). Trimming pared 5 bases from V and 6 bases from J, leaving 23 bases between. CDR3 size: 17 residues. The germline gives CDR1 MGHRA, CDR2 YSYEKL. CDR3 DNA: TGCGCCAGCAGCGCCTTAGACCTCATTCCTCGGGGCAATGAGCAGTTCTTC. This translates into CASSALDLIPRGNEQFF.

This chain links TRBV11-2 with TRBJ2-4; D unclear. V gave up 1 base and J gave up 7 bases, with 8 bases separating them. The germline V gene encodes CDR1 SGHAT and CDR2 FQNNGV. The CDR3 is 13 amino acids. The CDR3 DNA reads TGTGCCAGCAGCTTAGGGGCTGGGAACATTCAGTACTTC. This translates into CASSLGAGNIQYF.